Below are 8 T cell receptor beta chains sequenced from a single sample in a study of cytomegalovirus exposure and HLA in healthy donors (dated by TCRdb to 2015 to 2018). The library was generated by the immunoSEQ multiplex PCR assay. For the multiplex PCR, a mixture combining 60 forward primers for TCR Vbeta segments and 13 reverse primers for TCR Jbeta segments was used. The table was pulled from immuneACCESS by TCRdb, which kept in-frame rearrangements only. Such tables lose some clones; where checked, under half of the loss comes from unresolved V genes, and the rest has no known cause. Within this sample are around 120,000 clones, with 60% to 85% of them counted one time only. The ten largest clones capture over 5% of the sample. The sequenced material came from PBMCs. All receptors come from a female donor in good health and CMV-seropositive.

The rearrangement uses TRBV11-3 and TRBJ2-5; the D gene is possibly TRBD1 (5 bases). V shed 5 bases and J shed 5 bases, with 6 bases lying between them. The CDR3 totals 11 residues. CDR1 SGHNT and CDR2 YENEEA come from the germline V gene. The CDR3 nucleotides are TGTGCCAGCAGCGCAGGGGAGACCCAGTACTTC. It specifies CASSAGETQYF.

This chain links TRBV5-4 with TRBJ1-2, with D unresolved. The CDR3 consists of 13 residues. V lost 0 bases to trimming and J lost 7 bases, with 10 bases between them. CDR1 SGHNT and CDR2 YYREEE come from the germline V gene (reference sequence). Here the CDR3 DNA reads TGTGCCAGCAGCTTGGATCCCGGGGTTGGCTACACCTTC. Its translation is CASSLDPGVGYTF. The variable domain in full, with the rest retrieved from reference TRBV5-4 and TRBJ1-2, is ETGVTQSPTHLIKTRGQQVTLRCSSQSGHNTVSWYQQALGQGPQFIFQYYREEENGRGNFPPRFSGLQFPNYSSELNVNALELDDSALYLCASSLDPGVGYTFGSGTRLTVV.

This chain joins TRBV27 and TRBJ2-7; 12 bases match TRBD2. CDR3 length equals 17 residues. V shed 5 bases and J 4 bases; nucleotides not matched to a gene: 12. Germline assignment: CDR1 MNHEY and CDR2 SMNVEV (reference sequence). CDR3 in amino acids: CASSRGLAGSSRYEQYF. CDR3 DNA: TGTGCCAGCAGTCGCGGACTAGCGGGATCCTCCAGGTACGAGCAGTACTTC.

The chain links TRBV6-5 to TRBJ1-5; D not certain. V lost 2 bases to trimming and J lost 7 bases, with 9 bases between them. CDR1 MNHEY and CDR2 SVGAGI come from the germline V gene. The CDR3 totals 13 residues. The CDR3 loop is CASSYGPRQPQHF. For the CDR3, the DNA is TGTGCCAGCAGTTACGGGCCCCGCCAGCCCCAGCATTTT.

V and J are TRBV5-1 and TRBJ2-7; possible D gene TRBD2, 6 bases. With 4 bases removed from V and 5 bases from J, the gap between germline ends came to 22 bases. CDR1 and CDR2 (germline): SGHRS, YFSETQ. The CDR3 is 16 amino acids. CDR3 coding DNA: TGCGCCAGCAGCAAATTCACGGGACTCTCTACCCACGAGCAGTACTTC. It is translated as CASSKFTGLSTHEQYF.

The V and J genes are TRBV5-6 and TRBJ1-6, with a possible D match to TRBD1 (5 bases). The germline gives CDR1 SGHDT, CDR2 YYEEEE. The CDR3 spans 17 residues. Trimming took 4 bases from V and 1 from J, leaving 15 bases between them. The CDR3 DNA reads TGTGCCAGCAGCCAGGGCTGGGCAGGGTCCTATAATTCACCCCTCCACTTT. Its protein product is CASSQGWAGSYNSPLHF.

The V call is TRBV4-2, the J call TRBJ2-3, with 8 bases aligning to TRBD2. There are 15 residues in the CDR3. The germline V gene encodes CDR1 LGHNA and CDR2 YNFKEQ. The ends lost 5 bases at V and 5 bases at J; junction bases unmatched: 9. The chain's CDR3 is CASSERTGGEDTQYF. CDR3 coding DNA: TGTGCCAGCAGCGAAAGGACGGGGGGGGAAGATACGCAGTATTTT.

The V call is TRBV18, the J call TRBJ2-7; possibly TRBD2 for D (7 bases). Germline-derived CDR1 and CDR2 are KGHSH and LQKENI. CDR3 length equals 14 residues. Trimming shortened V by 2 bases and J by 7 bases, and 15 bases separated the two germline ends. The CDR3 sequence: CASSPGGQAGEQYF. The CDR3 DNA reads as TGTGCCAGCTCACCAGGGGGACAAGCGGGGGAGCAGTACTTC. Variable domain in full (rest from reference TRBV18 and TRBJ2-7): NAGVMQNPRHLVRRRGQEARLRCSPMKGHSHVYWYRQLPEEGLKFMVYLQKENIIDESGMPKERFSAEFPKEGPSILRIQQVVRGDSAAYFCASSPGGQAGEQYFGPGTRLTVT.